This TCR beta chain was retrieved from a study of blood T cell repertoires in COVID-19. This clone was seen only once. Libraries were prepared by immunoSEQ multiplex PCR; TCRdb keeps only in-frame clonotypes and omits some of them. The table has 150,000 or so clones, approximately 80% seen once; the top ten hold 13%. CDR3 length: 15 residues. Germline V gives CDR1 SGHRS, CDR2 YFSETQ. V was shortened by 2 bases and J by 5 bases, with 11 bases between the two germline ends. The sequencing sample was made of PBMCs or T cells enriched from blood (not recorded which). The TCR originated in an older woman who had recovered from COVID-19. The V gene is TRBV5-1, the J gene TRBJ1-6; possibly TRBD1 for D (6 bases). The CDR3 DNA reads as TGCGCCAGCAGCTTCTCGTCAGGGGATAATTCACCCCTCCACTTT. It codes for CASSFSSGDNSPLHF.